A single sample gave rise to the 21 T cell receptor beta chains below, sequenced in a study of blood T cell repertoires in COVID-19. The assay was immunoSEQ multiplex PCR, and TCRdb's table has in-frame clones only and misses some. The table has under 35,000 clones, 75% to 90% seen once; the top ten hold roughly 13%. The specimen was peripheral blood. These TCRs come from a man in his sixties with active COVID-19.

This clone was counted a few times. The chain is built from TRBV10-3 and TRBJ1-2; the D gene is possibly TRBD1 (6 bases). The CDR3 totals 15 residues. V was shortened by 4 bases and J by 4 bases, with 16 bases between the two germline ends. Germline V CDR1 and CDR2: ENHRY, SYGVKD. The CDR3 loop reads CAISGGRGKTYGYTF. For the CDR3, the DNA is TGTGCCATCAGTGGGGGCAGGGGCAAAACCTATGGCTACACCTTC.

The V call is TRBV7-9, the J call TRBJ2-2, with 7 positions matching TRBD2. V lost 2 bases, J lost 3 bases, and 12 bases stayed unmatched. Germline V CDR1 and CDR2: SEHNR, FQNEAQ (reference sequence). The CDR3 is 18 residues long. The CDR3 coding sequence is TGTGCCAGCAGCTTAAGCCGTAACCAGCGGGGATACACCGGGGAGCTGTTTTTT. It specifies CASSLSRNQRGYTGELFF.

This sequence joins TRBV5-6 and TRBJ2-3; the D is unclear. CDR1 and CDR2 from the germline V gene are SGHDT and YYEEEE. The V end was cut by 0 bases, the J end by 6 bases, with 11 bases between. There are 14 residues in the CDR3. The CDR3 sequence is CASSLDLSPDTQYF. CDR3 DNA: TGTGCCAGCAGCTTGGACCTTAGTCCGGATACGCAGTATTTT.

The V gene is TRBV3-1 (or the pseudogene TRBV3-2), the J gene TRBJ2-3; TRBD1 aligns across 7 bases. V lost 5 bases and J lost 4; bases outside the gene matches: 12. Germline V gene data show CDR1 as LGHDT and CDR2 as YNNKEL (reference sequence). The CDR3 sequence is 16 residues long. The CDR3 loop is CASSSQGNWAADTQYF. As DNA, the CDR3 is TGTGCCAGCAGCTCACAGGGGAACTGGGCCGCAGATACGCAGTATTTT.

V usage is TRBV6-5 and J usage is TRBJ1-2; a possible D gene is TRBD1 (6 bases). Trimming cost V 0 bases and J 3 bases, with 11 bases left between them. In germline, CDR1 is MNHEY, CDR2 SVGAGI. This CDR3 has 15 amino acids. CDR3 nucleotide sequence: TGTGCCAGCAGTTACTCCTTACAGGGTTACTATGGCTACACCTTC. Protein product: CASSYSLQGYYGYTF.

Written as DNA, the CDR3 is TGCGCCAGCAGCTTGGCCGGACTAGCGGGAGCCAGCGAGCAGTTCTTC. It codes for CASSLAGLAGASEQFF. The genes are TRBV5-1 and TRBJ2-1, with 13 bases lining up with TRBD2. The CDR3 runs to 16 residues. Germline CDR1 reads SGHRS; CDR2 reads YFSETQ. The J segment lost 10 bases and the V segment lost 0 bases, leaving 7 bases of the junction unmatched.

CDR3: CASSQGTSGSSKETQYF. Written as DNA, the CDR3 is TGCGCCAGCAGCCAGGGGACTAGCGGGAGTTCCAAAGAGACCCAGTACTTC. The chain has TRBV4-1 and TRBJ2-5; 14 nucleotides line up with TRBD2. The CDR3 length is 17 residues. Trimming cost V 3 bases and J 3 bases; bases outside gene matches: 6. In germline, CDR1 is MGHRA, CDR2 YSYEKL.

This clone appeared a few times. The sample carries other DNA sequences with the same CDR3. The DNA of the CDR3 is TGTGCCAGCAGCCCAAGACAGGGAGTCCTCTATGGCTACACCTTC. It yields the protein CASSPRQGVLYGYTF. V gene TRBV7-9 combines with J gene TRBJ1-2; TRBD1 aligns across 7 bases. The V gene end was trimmed by 5 bases and the J gene end by 4 bases; junction bases not matched to a gene: 10. CDR3 length: 15 amino acids. CDR1 and CDR2 from the germline V gene are SEHNR and FQNEAQ (reference sequence).

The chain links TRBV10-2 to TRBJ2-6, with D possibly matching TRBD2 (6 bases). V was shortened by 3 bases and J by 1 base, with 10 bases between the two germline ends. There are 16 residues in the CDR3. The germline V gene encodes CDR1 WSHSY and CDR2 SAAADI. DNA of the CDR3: TGCGCCAGCAGTGATCTCGGGGGATCTGGGGCCAACGTCCTGACTTTC. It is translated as CASSDLGGSGANVLTF.

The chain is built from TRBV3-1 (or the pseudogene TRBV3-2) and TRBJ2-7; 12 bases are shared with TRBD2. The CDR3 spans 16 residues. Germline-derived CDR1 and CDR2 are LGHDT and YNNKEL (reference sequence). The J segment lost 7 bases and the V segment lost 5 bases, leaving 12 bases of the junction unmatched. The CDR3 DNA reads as TGTGCCAGCAGCTTCACTAGCGGGGGGCCCTTGGGAGAGCAGTACTTC. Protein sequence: CASSFTSGGPLGEQYF.

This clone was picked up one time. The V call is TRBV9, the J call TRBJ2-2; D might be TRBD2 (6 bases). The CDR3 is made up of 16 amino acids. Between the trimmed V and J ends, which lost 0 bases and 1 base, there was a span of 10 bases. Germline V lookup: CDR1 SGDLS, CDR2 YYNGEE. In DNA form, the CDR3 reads TGTGCCAGCAGCGTAGTGGGTAGCGGGAACACCGGGGAGCTGTTTTTT. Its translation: CASSVVGSGNTGELFF.

The CDR3 here is CASSDRLAGGASYEQYF. The DNA of the CDR3 is TGTGCCAGCAGCGACAGACTAGCGGGAGGGGCGTCCTACGAGCAGTACTTC. The rearrangement uses TRBV5-4 and TRBJ2-7; 14 bases line up with TRBD2. The CDR3 length is 17 residues. Germline V gene lookup returns CDR1 SGHNT and CDR2 YYREEE (reference sequence). V shed 4 bases, J shed 1 base, and the junction held 7 bases outside the gene matches.

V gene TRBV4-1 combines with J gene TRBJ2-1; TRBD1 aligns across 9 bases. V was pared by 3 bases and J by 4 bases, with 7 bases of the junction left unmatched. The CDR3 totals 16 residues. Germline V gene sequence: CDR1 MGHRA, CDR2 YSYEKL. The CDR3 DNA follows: TGCGCCAGCAGCCAGGGAGGGACAGGGAAGTACAATGAGCAGTTCTTC. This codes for CASSQGGTGKYNEQFF.

CDR3 loop: CASSRTDRVNEQFF. The CDR3, as DNA: TGTGCCAGCAGCAGAACAGACAGGGTTAATGAGCAGTTCTTC. This chain links TRBV5-5 with TRBJ2-1; 7 bases fit TRBD1. Germline V lookup: CDR1 SGHKS, CDR2 YYEKEE (reference sequence). V trimming: 4 bases; J trimming: 7 bases; junction bases outside the gene matches: 8. The CDR3 runs to 14 residues.

This CDR3 reads CASSPSEQSEQYF. In nucleotides, the CDR3 is TGTGCCAGCTCACCATCGGAGCAGTCAGAGCAGTACTTC. V and J are TRBV18 and TRBJ2-7; D remains ambiguous. The CDR3 sequence is 13 residues long. Trimming cost V 2 bases and J 7 bases, with 12 bases left between them. The germline CDR1 and CDR2 sequences are KGHSH and LQKENI.

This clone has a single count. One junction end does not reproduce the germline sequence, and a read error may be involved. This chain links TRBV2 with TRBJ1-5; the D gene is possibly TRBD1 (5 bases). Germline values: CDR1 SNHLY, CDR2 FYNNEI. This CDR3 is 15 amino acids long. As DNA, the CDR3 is TGTGCCAGCAGCGAAGGCCGCGGGGGTGGTCAGCCCCAGCATTTT. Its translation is CASSEGRGGGQPQHF. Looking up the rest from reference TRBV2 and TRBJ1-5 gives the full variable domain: EPEVTQTPSHQVTQMGQEVILRCVPISNHLYFYWYRQILGQKVEFLVSFYNNEISEKSEIFDDQFSVERPDGSNFTLKIRSTKLEDSAMYFCASSEGRGGGQPQHFGDGTRLSIL.

The DNA for the CDR3 is TGTGCCAGTCGCACGAGTCGAACAGATACGCAGTATTTT. Encoded protein: CASRTSRTDTQYF. This chain joins TRBV19 and TRBJ2-3; D remains ambiguous. The CDR3 has 13 amino acids. Trimming removed 8 bases from V and 3 bases from J, with 12 bases in between. The germline CDR1 and CDR2 sequences are LNHDA and SQIVND (reference sequence).

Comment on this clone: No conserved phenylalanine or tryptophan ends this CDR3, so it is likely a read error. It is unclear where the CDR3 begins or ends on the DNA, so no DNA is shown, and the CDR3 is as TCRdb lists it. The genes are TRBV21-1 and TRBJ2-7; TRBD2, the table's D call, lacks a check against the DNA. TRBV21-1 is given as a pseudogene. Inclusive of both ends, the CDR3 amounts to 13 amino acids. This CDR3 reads CASSKDMSTDVDS.

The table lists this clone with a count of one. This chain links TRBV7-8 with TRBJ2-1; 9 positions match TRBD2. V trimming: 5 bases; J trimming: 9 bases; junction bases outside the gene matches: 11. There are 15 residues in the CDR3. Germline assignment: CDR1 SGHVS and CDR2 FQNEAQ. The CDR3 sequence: CASSTLGLAIGEQFF. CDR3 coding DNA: TGTGCCAGCAGCACCCTTGGACTAGCGATCGGTGAGCAGTTCTTC.

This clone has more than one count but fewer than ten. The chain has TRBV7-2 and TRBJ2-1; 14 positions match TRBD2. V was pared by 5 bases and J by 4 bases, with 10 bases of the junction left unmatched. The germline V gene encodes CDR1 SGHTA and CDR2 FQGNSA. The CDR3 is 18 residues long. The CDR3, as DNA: TGTGCCAGCAGCCTCCCAAGACTAGCGGGAGGGGGATACAATGAGCAGTTCTTC. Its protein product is CASSLPRLAGGGYNEQFF.

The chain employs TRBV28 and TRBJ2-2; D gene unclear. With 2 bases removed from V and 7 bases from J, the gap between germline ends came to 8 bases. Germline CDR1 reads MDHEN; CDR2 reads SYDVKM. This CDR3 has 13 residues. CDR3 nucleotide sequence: TGTGCCAGCAGTTTAGATACCGGCGGGGAGCTGTTTTTT. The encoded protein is CASSLDTGGELFF.